One sample yielded the 9 T cell receptor beta chains listed below, sequenced in a study of early T cells in non-severe SARS-CoV-2 infection. Each CDR3 protein is one row after TCRdb ran MiXCR on the 5' RACE reads. The data contain roughly 69,000 distinct CDR3 sequences, about 9% of them singletons. The sequenced sample was whole blood. The receptors were sampled from an adult who was a healthcare worker with PCR-confirmed SARS-CoV-2 infection or an uninfected control (not recorded which).

The V call is TRBV20-1, the J call TRBJ2-5; D gene uncertain. Trimming stripped 5 bases from V and 4 bases from J, with 8 bases between. The CDR3 consists of 11 residues. Germline CDR1 reads DFQATT; CDR2 reads SNEGSKA (reference sequence). For the CDR3, the DNA is TGCAGTGCTGGGGATGGAGAGACCCAGTACTTC. It codes for CSAGDGETQYF.

There are many counts of this clonotype. This chain joins TRBV6-6 and TRBJ1-2; 8 nucleotides match TRBD1. The germline gives CDR1 MNHNY, CDR2 SVGAGI (reference sequence). The V and J ends lost 5 bases and 6 bases, in that order; junction bases with no gene match: 20. This CDR3 spans 18 amino acids. The CDR3 region is CASSSPGTGRMLGDGYTF. For the CDR3, the DNA is TGTGCCAGCAGTAGCCCCGGGACAGGCCGAATGTTGGGGGATGGCTACACCTTC.

This clonotype occurred many times. The V call is TRBV20-1, the J call TRBJ1-1, with D unclear. The CDR3 has 13 amino acids. The germline gives CDR1 DFQATT, CDR2 SNEGSKA (reference sequence). Trimming took off 5 bases at V and 0 bases at J, with 10 bases between the two ends. The CDR3 DNA is TGCAGTGCTCCCCCTAGACTGAACACTGAAGCTTTCTTT. This translates into CSAPPRLNTEAFF.

V is TRBV11-2 and J is TRBJ2-3, with 8 bases matching TRBD1. J gave up 6 bases and V 6 bases, and 5 bases lay outside the gene matches. CDR3 size: 13 residues. CDR1 is SGHAT and CDR2 is FQNNGV in the germline V gene. CDR3 sequence: CASRATGGDTQYF. CDR3 nucleotides: TGTGCCAGCAGAGCCACAGGGGGGGATACGCAGTATTTT.

The CDR3 here is CASSPSDGTYEQYF. The CDR3 coding sequence is TGTGCCAGCAGCCCATCGGACGGAACCTACGAGCAGTACTTC. This rearrangement joins TRBV3-1 to TRBJ2-7; unclear D gene. The CDR3 runs 14 residues. Per the germline V gene, CDR1 is LGHDT and CDR2 is YNNKEL (reference sequence). V lost 4 bases, J lost 2 bases, and 12 bases lay in between.

V is TRBV6-6 and J is TRBJ2-2; D remains unclear. Germline V gene data show CDR1 as MNHNY and CDR2 as SVGAGI (reference sequence). The CDR3 runs 12 residues. The ends were cut back, 4 bases at V and 7 bases at J, with 7 bases in the middle. The CDR3 DNA follows: TGTGCCAGCAGTTTAGTCCGCGGGGAGCTGTTTTTT. Translating gives CASSLVRGELFF.

The chain joins TRBV20-1 to TRBJ1-5; no clear D gene. Germline V gives CDR1 DFQATT, CDR2 SNEGSKA (reference sequence). CDR3 length: 14 residues. The ends were cut back, 5 bases at V and 3 bases at J, with 14 bases in the middle. CDR3 nucleotide sequence: TGCAGTGCTTCGTCGGACGGAATCAATCAGCCCCAGCATTTT. Translation gives CSASSDGINQPQHF.

This clonotype has more than one count but fewer than ten. The chain uses TRBV20-1 and TRBJ1-5; 7 bases fit TRBD1. This CDR3 region has 13 residues. J gave up 4 bases and V 5 bases, and 5 bases lay outside the gene matches. The germline CDR1 and CDR2 sequences are DFQATT and SNEGSKA (reference sequence). The CDR3: CSARTGANQPQHF. The CDR3 nucleotides are TGCAGTGCTCGAACAGGGGCTAATCAGCCCCAGCATTTT.

This clonotype turned up a few times. The chain is built from TRBV5-4 and TRBJ1-1; D is perhaps TRBD1 (5 bases). Trimming pared 4 bases from V and 5 bases from J, leaving 21 bases between. The CDR3 has 16 amino acids. The germline V gene encodes CDR1 SGHNT and CDR2 YYREEE (reference sequence). CDR3: CASSVGRGSEGTEAFF. The DNA for the CDR3 is TGTGCCAGCAGCGTGGGAAGGGGCTCGGAGGGGACTGAAGCTTTCTTT.